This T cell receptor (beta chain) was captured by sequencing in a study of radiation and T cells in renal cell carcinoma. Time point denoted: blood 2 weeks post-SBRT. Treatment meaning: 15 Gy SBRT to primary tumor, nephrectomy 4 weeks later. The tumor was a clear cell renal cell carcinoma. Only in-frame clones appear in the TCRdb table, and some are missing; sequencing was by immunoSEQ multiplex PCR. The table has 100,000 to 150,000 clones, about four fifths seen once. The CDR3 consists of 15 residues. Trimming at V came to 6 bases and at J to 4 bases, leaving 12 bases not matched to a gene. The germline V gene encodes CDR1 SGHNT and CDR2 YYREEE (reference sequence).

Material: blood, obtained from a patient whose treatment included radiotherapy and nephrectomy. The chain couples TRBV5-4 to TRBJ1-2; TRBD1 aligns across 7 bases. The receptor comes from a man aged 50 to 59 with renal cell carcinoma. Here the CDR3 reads CASIYQGGRSYGYTF. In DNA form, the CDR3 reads TGTGCCAGCATTTACCAGGGGGGTCGGAGCTATGGCTACACCTTC.